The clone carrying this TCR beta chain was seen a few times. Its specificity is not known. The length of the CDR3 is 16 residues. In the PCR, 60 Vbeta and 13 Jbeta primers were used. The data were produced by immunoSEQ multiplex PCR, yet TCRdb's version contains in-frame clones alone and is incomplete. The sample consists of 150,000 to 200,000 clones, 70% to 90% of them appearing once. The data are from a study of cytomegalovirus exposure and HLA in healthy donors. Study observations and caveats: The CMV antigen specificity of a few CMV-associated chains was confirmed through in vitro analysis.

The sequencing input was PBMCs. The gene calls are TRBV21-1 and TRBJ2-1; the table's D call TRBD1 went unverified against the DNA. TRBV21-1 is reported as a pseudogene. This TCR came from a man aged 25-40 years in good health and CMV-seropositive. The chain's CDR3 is CASSKAGQGIDNEQFF. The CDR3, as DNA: TGTGCCAGCAGCAAAGCGGGACAGGGAATCGACAATGAGCAGTTCTTC.